The next 8 T cell receptor beta chains were all read from a single sample in a study of blood T cell repertoires in COVID-19. Profiled with immunoSEQ multiplex PCR; TCRdb holds only in-frame clones, not every one. Here the sample spans some 300,000 clones, roughly 89% being singletons. Sequencing was performed on peripheral blood. The receptors shown here come from a woman aged 40-49 years with COVID-19, enrolled during active disease.

The genes are TRBV6-5 and TRBJ1-2; 9 bases fit TRBD1. The germline V gene encodes CDR1 MNHEY and CDR2 SVGAGI. The CDR3 has 14 residues. The V segment lost 5 bases and the J segment 8 bases; nucleotides outside the gene matches: 9. This CDR3 reads CASSKDRGKGGYTF. Here the CDR3 DNA reads TGTGCCAGCAGTAAGGACAGGGGAAAAGGAGGCTACACCTTC.

This clone was found once. The V call is TRBV7-2, the J call TRBJ2-1, with a weak D call TRBD2 (6 bases). CDR3 length: 11 residues. Deletions cut 3 bases from V and 10 bases from J, with 7 bases between. Germline V CDR1 and CDR2: SGHTA, FQGNSA. CDR3 sequence (DNA): TGTGCCAGCAGCTTTCTAGCGGAGCAGTTCTTC. It is translated as CASSFLAEQFF.

The V and J genes are TRBV5-1 and TRBJ2-5, with TRBD1 matching over 10 bases. Looked up from germline, CDR1 is SGHRS and CDR2 is YFSETQ. The CDR3 is made up of 15 amino acids. With 3 bases clipped from V and 5 bases from J, the junction kept 7 bases outside the gene matches. The DNA of the CDR3 is TGCGCCAGCAGCTCCCTGGGACAGGGGTTCGAGACCCAGTACTTC. Translation: CASSSLGQGFETQYF.

The V and J genes are TRBV28 and TRBJ1-2; 8 positions agree with TRBD1. This CDR3 has 14 residues. Germline CDR1 reads MDHEN; CDR2 reads SYDVKM. Trimming took 7 bases from V and 5 from J; bases not matched to a gene: 9. CDR3 DNA: TGTGCCAGCAATCTCCGGGACAGGACTTATGGCTACACCTTC. It encodes CASNLRDRTYGYTF.

This chain uses TRBV2 with TRBJ1-3, with TRBD1 identical over 7 bases. The junction had 6 bases not matched to a gene; V was cut back by 5 bases and J by 2 bases. CDR3 length: 15 residues. Germline CDR1 is SNHLY and CDR2 is FYNNEI. The CDR3 loop is CASSYRQGAGNTIYF. Written as DNA, the CDR3 is TGTGCCAGCAGTTATAGACAGGGAGCTGGAAACACCATATATTTT.

V is TRBV6-5 and J is TRBJ2-1; D perhaps matches TRBD1 (6 bases). CDR1 is MNHEY, CDR2 SVGAGI, per germline. Trimming took 5 bases from V and 8 from J, leaving 13 bases between them. The CDR3 extends over 13 amino acids. CDR3 sequence reads: CASSPTGNDEQFF. In DNA, the CDR3 is TGTGCCAGCAGTCCCACAGGGAACGATGAGCAGTTCTTC.

The chain carries TRBV9 and TRBJ1-3; D is ambiguous. The germline V gene encodes CDR1 SGDLS and CDR2 YYNGEE. The CDR3 totals 14 residues. V was trimmed by 4 bases and J by 3 bases, leaving 11 bases between them. The CDR3 region has the DNA TGTGCCAGCAGCACCGGACTCGGTGGAAACACCATATATTTT. Amino acids: CASSTGLGGNTIYF.

This clone was recorded many times. The gene calls are TRBV4-3 and TRBJ1-1; D not resolved. This CDR3 comprises 13 residues. V was trimmed by 1 base and J by 4 bases, leaving 7 bases between them. Per the germline V gene, CDR1 is LGHNA and CDR2 is YSLEER. The CDR3 sequence is CASSQAWSTEAFF. CDR3 sequence (DNA): TGCGCCAGCAGCCAAGCATGGAGCACTGAAGCTTTCTTT.